Below, 8 T cell receptor beta chains from the same sample are listed, as sequenced in a study of blood T cells in healthy people across ages. Primed by a sample-barcoded 5' primer and a J-beta primer mix, a second PCR proceeded for roughly 6 to 12 cycles. Each CDR3 protein gets one entry after TCRdb re-called the 5' RACE reads with MiXCR. Of 730,000 or so distinct CDR3 sequences listed, roughly 47% are singletons. Sequenced sample: blood. The origin of the receptors is a woman aged 60-70 years in good health.

The chain is built from TRBV24-1 and TRBJ1-1; D remains unclear. The CDR3 loop spans 13 amino acids. Germline loops: CDR1 KGHDR, CDR2 SFDVKD. V lost 1 base, J lost 6 bases, and 8 bases lay in between. CDR3 in DNA: TGTGCCACCAGTGATTTTTCTGGGGCTGAAGCTTTCTTT. This encodes CATSDFSGAEAFF.

The chain couples TRBV30 to TRBJ2-7; D is unresolved. The CDR3 runs to 11 residues. The germline V gene encodes CDR1 GTSNPN and CDR2 SVGIG (reference sequence). Deletions cut 5 bases from V and 2 bases from J, with 7 bases between. CDR3 nucleotides: TGTGCCTGGGGGGTCGCCTACGAGCAGTACTTC. Protein: CAWGVAYEQYF.

The chain has TRBV7-3 and TRBJ2-1; TRBD1 might be the D (5 bases). CDR1 and CDR2 from the germline V gene are SGHTA and FQGTGA. V gave up 4 bases and J gave up 8 bases, with 12 bases separating them. The CDR3 is 13 residues long. DNA for the CDR3: TGTGCCAGCAGCTCTGGACCACAGGATGAGCAGTTCTTC. Translated: CASSSGPQDEQFF.

This clonotype is a singleton in its sample. The chain joins TRBV6-2 or TRBV6-3 to TRBJ2-1; the D gene is possibly TRBD2 (6 bases). This CDR3 is 13 amino acids long. Germline CDR1 reads MNHEY; CDR2 reads SVGEGT. Trimming removed 7 bases at V and 6 bases at J, with 13 bases between. This CDR3 reads CASTNAGFNEQFF. The CDR3 DNA follows: TGTGCCAGCACAAACGCGGGGTTCAATGAGCAGTTCTTC.

The chain has TRBV7-9 and TRBJ2-1; 11 bases align to TRBD2. V gave up 5 bases and J gave up 13 bases; unmatched junction bases: 19. Germline CDR1 and CDR2: SEHNR and FQNEAQ (reference sequence). The CDR3 covers 17 residues. The CDR3 loop is CASSLITSGSSVETQFF. CDR3 nucleotides: TGTGCCAGCAGCCTAATAACTAGCGGGAGTAGTGTGGAGACCCAGTTCTTC.

A few counts support this clonotype. This chain links TRBV5-1 with TRBJ2-7; D is perhaps TRBD1 or TRBD2 (5 bases each). The CDR3 is 14 amino acids. Germline-derived CDR1 and CDR2 are SGHRS and YFSETQ. V was pared by 3 bases and J by 2 bases, with 12 bases between. Written as DNA, the CDR3 is TGCGCCAGCAGCTCCGGGACGGTAGCCTACGAGCAGTACTTC. Translated: CASSSGTVAYEQYF.

This chain links TRBV29-1 with TRBJ2-2, with no clear D. This CDR3 has 12 residues. The V end was cut by 8 bases, the J end by 4 bases, with 11 bases between. The germline V gene has CDR1 SQVTM and CDR2 ANQGSEA. CDR3 coding DNA: TGCAGCCAACGGACGGGCACCGGGGAGCTGTTTTTT. Translation gives CSQRTGTGELFF.

J is TRBJ2-7 and V is TRBV29-1; 13 bases agree with TRBD2. This CDR3 region has 15 residues. Germline V gives CDR1 SQVTM, CDR2 ANQGSEA. V lost 7 bases, J lost 2 bases, and 8 bases stayed unmatched. CDR3 protein: CSARTSGGTAYEQYF. CDR3 coding DNA: TGCAGCGCCCGGACTAGCGGGGGAACCGCCTACGAGCAGTACTTC.